Shown below are 21 T cell receptor beta chains from a single sample sequenced in a study of blood T cell repertoires in COVID-19. Here immunoSEQ multiplex PCR was the method, and the copy in TCRdb shows in-frame clones only, minus some. The repertoire holds approximately 210,000 clones, more than 70% seen once, with 8.2% in the top ten. Sequences were obtained from peripheral blood. The receptors were gathered from a woman aged 45 to 65 with acute or convalescent COVID-19.

The J gene is TRBJ1-5, the V gene TRBV28; D ambiguous. V lost 6 bases to trimming and J lost 7 bases, with 16 bases between them. Germline V gene sequence: CDR1 MDHEN, CDR2 SYDVKM. The CDR3 spans 14 residues. DNA of the CDR3: TGTGCCAGCAGCTCCGGGTCAGAAGGACAGCCCCAGCATTTT. This gives the protein CASSSGSEGQPQHF.

This chain connects TRBV19 to TRBJ2-7; 10 positions agree with TRBD2. Germline loops: CDR1 LNHDA, CDR2 SQIVND (reference sequence). V shed 5 bases, J shed 3 bases, and the junction held 4 bases outside the gene matches. The CDR3 is 14 amino acids. CDR3 loop: CASSPAGGYYEQYF. CDR3 sequence (DNA): TGTGCCAGTAGTCCAGCGGGAGGGTACTACGAGCAGTACTTC.

Here the CDR3 reads CASSVGVGARGTDTQYF. The CDR3 DNA reads TGTGCCAGCAGCGTAGGTGTGGGGGCGCGGGGCACAGATACGCAGTATTTT. This chain uses TRBV9 with TRBJ2-3; tentatively, D is TRBD1 (6 bases). CDR1 SGDLS and CDR2 YYNGEE come from the germline V gene. The CDR3 contains 17 residues. V lost 0 bases and J lost 1, with 15 bases in between.

The chain employs TRBV3-1 (or the pseudogene TRBV3-2) and TRBJ2-1; 9 bases agree with TRBD2. CDR1 and CDR2 from the germline V gene are LGHDT and YNNKEL (reference sequence). Trimming cost V 0 bases and J 2 bases; bases outside gene matches: 11. The CDR3 runs to 19 residues. CDR3 sequence reads: CASSQDPPLAGHTYNEQFF. In DNA form, the CDR3 reads TGTGCCAGCAGCCAAGACCCACCACTAGCGGGTCACACCTACAATGAGCAGTTCTTC.

This chain joins TRBV15 and TRBJ2-7, with D possibly being TRBD1 (5 bases). The germline gives CDR1 LNHNV, CDR2 YYDKDF (reference sequence). This CDR3 has 15 residues. Between the trimmed V and J ends, which lost 8 bases and 2 bases, there was a span of 19 bases. CDR3 protein: CATANPGSATYEQYF. In DNA, the CDR3 is TGTGCCACCGCCAATCCAGGGTCCGCCACCTACGAGCAGTACTTC.

The CDR3 here is CAWRDTYTDTQYF. In DNA, the CDR3 is TGTGCCTGGCGAGATACCTACACAGATACGCAGTATTTT. The chain uses TRBV30 and TRBJ2-3; D gene ambiguous. The CDR3 consists of 13 residues. V was clipped by 5 bases and J by 2 bases, with 11 bases between them. The V gene's germline CDR1 is GTSNPN and CDR2 SVGIG (reference sequence).

Points on this clone: In the same sample, other DNA sequences code for this CDR3. The chain is built from TRBV12-3 or TRBV12-4 and TRBJ1-3; D may be TRBD1 (5 bases). The CDR3 runs to 13 residues. V shed 6 bases and J shed 1 base, with 7 bases lying between them. CDR3 region: CASSDSSGNTIYF. As DNA, the CDR3 is TGTGCCAGCAGCGACAGTTCTGGAAACACCATATATTTT.

This clone was observed once. The rearrangement uses TRBV9 and TRBJ2-2; the match to TRBD1 covers 7 bases. The CDR3 totals 15 residues. With 0 bases clipped from V and 3 bases from J, the junction kept 2 bases outside the gene matches. Germline values: CDR1 SGDLS, CDR2 YYNGEE. CDR3 nucleotide sequence: TGTGCCAGCAGCGTAGTGGGGACAGACACCGGGGAGCTGTTTTTT. This sequence encodes CASSVVGTDTGELFF.

The chain employs TRBV5-4 and TRBJ2-1; 7 bases are a match to TRBD2. The CDR3 extends over 15 amino acids. Looked up from germline, CDR1 is SGHNT and CDR2 is YYREEE (reference sequence). Unmatched junction bases numbered 10, after V lost 2 bases and J lost 8 bases. CDR3 sequence (DNA): TGTGCCAGCAGCTTCGGGAGGCTTCCCCAGGATGAGCAGTTCTTC. This translates into CASSFGRLPQDEQFF.

This chain links TRBV6-5 with TRBJ2-3; TRBD1 is a possible D gene (6 bases). CDR1 is MNHEY and CDR2 is SVGAGI in the germline V gene. The CDR3 is 15 residues long. V was trimmed by 8 bases and J by 2 bases, leaving 17 bases between them. CDR3 residues: CASYPFGTTTDTQYF. The CDR3 bases are TGTGCCAGCTACCCCTTCGGGACAACCACAGATACGCAGTATTTT.

The chain joins TRBV6-5 to TRBJ2-3; TRBD2 might be the D (6 bases). The germline V gene encodes CDR1 MNHEY and CDR2 SVGAGI. The CDR3 spans 14 residues. Trimming stripped 6 bases from V and 0 bases from J, with 10 bases between. The CDR3 nucleotides are TGTGCCAGCAGCAGGGACTTTAGCACAGATACGCAGTATTTT. Amino acid sequence: CASSRDFSTDTQYF.

The V and J genes are TRBV5-1 and TRBJ2-4; D perhaps matches TRBD1 (5 bases). CDR1 SGHRS and CDR2 YFSETQ come from the germline V gene. The V end was cut by 2 bases, the J end by 1 base, with 10 bases between. CDR3 length: 15 residues. CDR3 protein: CASSFADSAKNIQYF. CDR3 coding DNA: TGCGCCAGCAGCTTTGCTGACAGCGCCAAAAACATTCAGTACTTC.

The sample holds one count of this clone. This chain joins TRBV6-1 and TRBJ2-1, with TRBD1 matching over 8 bases. The trim removed 1 base at V and 5 bases at J, leaving 7 bases unmatched. Germline CDR1 reads MNHNS; CDR2 reads SASEGT. This CDR3 comprises 16 residues. CDR3 bases: TGTGCCAGCAGTGAAGTTGGACAGGGTTGGAACAATGAGCAGTTCTTC. Translating gives CASSEVGQGWNNEQFF.

The chain couples TRBV3-1 (or the pseudogene TRBV3-2) to TRBJ2-5, with 7 nucleotides matching TRBD2. The junction had 4 bases not matched to a gene; V was cut back by 1 base and J by 5 bases. CDR3 length equals 14 residues. The V gene's germline CDR1 is LGHDT and CDR2 YNNKEL (reference sequence). The CDR3: CASSQGGGFETQYF. In nucleotides, the CDR3 is TGTGCCAGCAGCCAAGGGGGAGGGTTCGAGACCCAGTACTTC.

This rearrangement joins TRBV5-6 to TRBJ1-3; 9 bases line up with TRBD1. Germline values: CDR1 SGHDT, CDR2 YYEEEE. J was trimmed by 4 bases and V by 3 bases; bases with no gene match: 11. The CDR3 runs to 17 residues. CDR3 protein: CASSWVGQGSSGNTIYF. In DNA, the CDR3 is TGTGCCAGCAGCTGGGTGGGACAGGGCTCGTCAGGAAACACCATATATTTT.

The J gene is TRBJ1-4, the V gene TRBV7-9; D might be TRBD1 (6 bases). Germline values: CDR1 SEHNR, CDR2 FQNEAQ (reference sequence). V lost 4 bases and J 8 bases, leaving 17 bases between the germline ends. The CDR3 spans 15 residues. The CDR3 bases are TGTGCCAGCAGCTCGGCGACAGGCCTTCCGGAAAAACTGTTTTTT. Translating gives CASSSATGLPEKLFF. The full variable domain, its missing parts supplied by reference TRBV7-9 and TRBJ1-4, is DTGVSQNPRHKITKRGQNVTFRCDPISEHNRLYWYRQTLGQGPEFLTYFQNEAQLEKSRLLSDRFSAERPKGSFSTLEIQRTEQGDSAMYLCASSSATGLPEKLFFGSGTQLSVL.

The rearrangement links TRBV19 to TRBJ2-4; the match to TRBD2 covers 9 bases. V trimming: 7 bases; J trimming: 0 bases; junction bases outside the gene matches: 4. The CDR3 runs to 15 residues. Germline loops: CDR1 LNHDA, CDR2 SQIVND (reference sequence). The CDR3 protein is CASTSGTEAKNIQYF. The DNA for the CDR3 is TGTGCCAGTACTAGCGGGACCGAAGCCAAAAACATTCAGTACTTC.

The chain uses TRBV29-1 and TRBJ2-1; TRBD2 is a possible D gene (5 bases). V was shortened by 3 bases and J by 6 bases, with 24 bases between the two germline ends. The CDR3 sequence is 17 residues long. Germline lookup yields CDR1 SQVTM and CDR2 ANQGSEA. CDR3 loop: CSVDREILVGVPNEQFF. DNA of the CDR3: TGCAGCGTTGATAGGGAGATACTAGTTGGGGTACCCAATGAGCAGTTCTTC.

The chain combines TRBV13 with TRBJ1-2; 10 bases fit TRBD1. The germline V gene encodes CDR1 PRHDT and CDR2 FYEKMQ (reference sequence). Trimming took 5 bases from V and 3 from J; bases not matched to a gene: 3. This CDR3 has 14 amino acids. This CDR3 reads CASSIGTGDYGYTF. The CDR3 DNA reads TGTGCCAGCAGCATTGGGACAGGGGACTATGGCTACACCTTC.

This chain uses TRBV6-5 with TRBJ2-7, with 10 bases identical to TRBD1. The CDR3 spans 15 residues. V shed 5 bases and J 6 bases; nucleotides not matched to a gene: 10. Per germline, CDR1 MNHEY and CDR2 SVGAGI. CDR3 sequence reads: CASSLKPGTGAEQYF. DNA for the CDR3: TGTGCCAGCAGTCTTAAACCCGGGACAGGGGCCGAGCAGTACTTC.

This clone was counted a few times. The chain carries TRBV28 and TRBJ1-5, with a possible D match to TRBD1 (6 bases). Germline loops: CDR1 MDHEN, CDR2 SYDVKM. Deletions cut 6 bases from V and 3 bases from J, with 9 bases between. CDR3 length equals 13 residues. CDR3 amino acids: CASRQGFNQPQHF. The DNA for the CDR3 is TGTGCCAGCAGACAGGGCTTCAATCAGCCCCAGCATTTT.